This T cell receptor beta chain stems from a study of blood T cell repertoires in COVID-19. The participants were between about 18 and 100 years old and came from about two dozen US areas. Repertoires were generated with immunoSEQ multiplex PCR, while TCRdb's copy carries only in-frame clones and drops some. Of roughly 220,000 clones listed, about four fifths are singletons. In germline, CDR1 is SGHRS, CDR2 YFSETQ. The length of the CDR3 is 13 residues. V lost 5 bases and J 4 bases, leaving 12 bases between the germline ends. Sequencing was carried out using PBMCs or T cells enriched from blood (not recorded which). V is TRBV5-1 and J is TRBJ1-1; TRBD1 might be the D (5 bases). This receptor was identified in a woman in her forties with acute COVID-19. The CDR3 coding sequence is TGCGCCAGCAGACCAGGGTTGGCCACTGAAGCTTTCTTT. It translates to CASRPGLATEAFF.